Sequencing of this TCR beta chain was carried out in a study of T-cell reconstitution after alpha-beta-depleted transplantation in children. Preparation of the TCRbeta library involved a method that used unique molecular identifiers. Each CDR3 protein is one row after TCRdb ran MiXCR on the PCR reads. The table includes about 340,000 distinct CDR3 sequences, 13% detected once. This sequence originates from a human donor who donated a stem cell graft to a child with Fanconi anemia. This sample comprised PBMCs, obtained from the stem cell graft.

This CDR3 is CASRSLPGTGKTEAFF. Written as DNA, the CDR3 is TGTGCCAGCAGATCCCTACCGGGGACAGGGAAAACTGAAGCTTTCTTT. V gene TRBV2 combines with J gene TRBJ1-1; TRBD1 aligns across 9 bases. The germline V gene encodes CDR1 SNHLY and CDR2 FYNNEI. The ends lost 6 bases at V and 5 bases at J; junction bases unmatched: 13. This CDR3 spans 16 amino acids.